The 28 T cell receptor beta chains given below trace back to one sample, sequenced in a study of OX40 agonist ivuxolimab in advanced cancers. Some clones are missing from TCRdb's copy, which holds only in-frame ones; the method was immunoSEQ multiplex PCR. The sample lists some 90,000 clones; around 87% were seen once. The material sequenced was CD4+ or CD8+ T cells sorted from blood, taken in a trial of the OX40 agonist ivuxolimab. These receptors were obtained from an adult with an advanced solid tumor such as melanoma, head and neck, liver or kidney cancer.

The rearrangement joins TRBV11-3 to TRBJ2-4; D might be TRBD1 (5 bases). This CDR3 has 15 residues. Germline assignment: CDR1 SGHNT and CDR2 YENEEA. Between the trimmed V and J ends, which lost 5 bases and 0 bases, there was a span of 11 bases. CDR3 region: CASSQSQGAKNIQYF. CDR3 nucleotides: TGTGCCAGCAGCCAATCCCAGGGAGCCAAAAACATTCAGTACTTC.

The chain links TRBV27 to TRBJ1-4; D remains ambiguous. Germline V gives CDR1 MNHEY, CDR2 SMNVEV (reference sequence). The CDR3 loop spans 17 amino acids. V lost 0 bases and J 7 bases, leaving 18 bases between the germline ends. The CDR3 is CASSLSSSPARGEKLFF. The DNA for the CDR3 is TGTGCCAGCAGTTTATCGTCGTCCCCGGCTCGTGGTGAAAAACTGTTTTTT.

The chain has TRBV7-9 and TRBJ1-1; the match to TRBD1 covers 8 bases. CDR3 length equals 15 residues. Germline loops: CDR1 SEHNR, CDR2 FQNEAQ (reference sequence). The V and J ends lost 3 bases and 1 base, in that order; junction bases with no gene match: 4. CDR3 amino acids: CASSFRQGSNTEAFF. Written as DNA, the CDR3 is TGTGCCAGCAGCTTCCGACAGGGGTCGAACACTGAAGCTTTCTTT.

This clone was counted once. V is TRBV6-5 and J is TRBJ2-1; D ambiguous. Germline values: CDR1 MNHEY, CDR2 SVGAGI. Deletions cut 2 bases from V and 1 base from J, with 3 bases between. The length of the CDR3 is 13 residues. The CDR3 coding sequence is TGTGCCAGCAGTTACCTATCCTACAATGAGCAGTTCTTC. Protein product: CASSYLSYNEQFF.

The chain links TRBV30 to TRBJ1-3; no clear D. CDR1 is GTSNPN and CDR2 is SVGIG in the germline V gene (reference sequence). V lost 0 bases and J 0 bases, leaving 9 bases between the germline ends. CDR3 length: 15 amino acids. CDR3 loop: CAWSVPWSSGNTIYF. DNA of the CDR3: TGTGCCTGGAGTGTCCCCTGGAGCTCTGGAAACACCATATATTTT.

V gene TRBV2 combines with J gene TRBJ1-4; D perhaps matches TRBD1 (6 bases). Trimming shortened V by 4 bases and J by 7 bases, and 16 bases separated the two germline ends. This CDR3 is 15 amino acids long. CDR1 is SNHLY, CDR2 FYNNEI, per germline. CDR3 nucleotide sequence: TGTGCCAGCAGTGTTGGCAGGGGTGTAGGTGAAAAACTGTTTTTT. Protein sequence: CASSVGRGVGEKLFF.

This clone was detected a few times. The J gene is TRBJ1-3, the V gene TRBV5-5; D is ambiguous. There are 16 residues in the CDR3. Trimming shortened V by 0 bases and J by 0 bases, and 10 bases separated the two germline ends. Germline CDR1 reads SGHKS; CDR2 reads YYEKEE (reference sequence). The CDR3 region is CASSLGQASSGNTIYF. In nucleotides, the CDR3 is TGTGCCAGCAGCTTGGGCCAGGCGAGCTCTGGAAACACCATATATTTT.

The chain has TRBV5-4 and TRBJ1-4; 8 positions match TRBD1. Trimming cost V 0 bases and J 3 bases; bases outside gene matches: 1. CDR1 and CDR2 (germline): SGHNT, YYREEE (reference sequence). The CDR3 runs to 15 residues. This chain's CDR3 is CASSLGQGSNEKLFF. The CDR3 nucleotides are TGTGCCAGCAGCTTGGGACAGGGGTCTAATGAAAAACTGTTTTTT.

This sequence joins TRBV7-2 and TRBJ1-2; D is perhaps TRBD1 (6 bases). Germline V gives CDR1 SGHTA, CDR2 FQGNSA. V lost 1 base, J lost 4 bases, and 10 bases lay in between. There are 14 residues in the CDR3. The CDR3 reads CASSLVQGTYGYTF. The CDR3 region has the DNA TGTGCCAGCAGCTTAGTTCAGGGGACCTATGGCTACACCTTC.

DNA of the CDR3: TGCAGCGGGACTAGCCACCCCTCCTACAATGAGCAGTTCTTC. As protein: CSGTSHPSYNEQFF. The chain couples TRBV29-1 to TRBJ2-1, with 8 nucleotides matching TRBD2. The CDR3 has 14 amino acids. With V trimmed by 7 bases and J by 0 bases, 5 bases remained unmatched. Germline loops: CDR1 SQVTM, CDR2 ANQGSEA.

This chain links TRBV5-1 with TRBJ1-1, with 7 nucleotides matching TRBD1. This CDR3 spans 13 amino acids. The germline gives CDR1 SGHRS, CDR2 YFSETQ. The junction had 11 bases not matched to a gene; V was cut back by 4 bases and J by 11 bases. The CDR3 nucleotides read TGCGCCAGCAGCCCCGGGACAGACCCTGCGGCTTTCTTT. Amino acid sequence: CASSPGTDPAAFF.

The chain carries TRBV7-9 and TRBJ2-1, with no clear D. V lost 5 bases and J 4 bases, leaving 9 bases between the germline ends. Per the germline V gene, CDR1 is SEHNR and CDR2 is FQNEAQ (reference sequence). The CDR3 is 13 amino acids. The CDR3 sequence is CASSPGSYNEQFF. CDR3 DNA sequence: TGTGCCAGCAGCCCTGGTAGTTACAATGAGCAGTTCTTC.

This chain connects TRBV4-2 to TRBJ2-3; maybe TRBD2 (6 bases). Per the germline V gene, CDR1 is LGHNA and CDR2 is YNFKEQ. This CDR3 region has 14 residues. Trimming took off 5 bases at V and 6 bases at J, with 15 bases between the two ends. CDR3 in amino acids: CASSSRDWGDTQYF. The CDR3 DNA follows: TGTGCCAGCAGCTCCCGGGACTGGGGGGATACGCAGTATTTT.

This chain connects TRBV19 to TRBJ1-4; a possible D gene is TRBD1 (5 bases). CDR3 size: 15 residues. Germline V gene data show CDR1 as LNHDA and CDR2 as SQIVND (reference sequence). V was pared by 7 bases and J by 2 bases, with 14 bases between. CDR3 in amino acids: CASTRGRTTNEKLFF. CDR3 sequence (DNA): TGTGCCAGTACCCGGGGGAGGACGACTAATGAAAAACTGTTTTTT. The entire variable domain, with the rest obtained from reference TRBV19 and TRBJ1-4, is as follows: DGGITQSPKYLFRKEGQNVTLSCEQNLNHDAMYWYRQDPGQGLRLIYYSQIVNDFQKGDIAEGYSVSREKKESFPLTVTSAQKNPTAFYLCASTRGRTTNEKLFFGSGTQLSVL.

Only one count was recorded for this clone. The rearrangement uses TRBV18 and TRBJ2-1; possibly TRBD2 for D (5 bases). Per the germline V gene, CDR1 is KGHSH and CDR2 is LQKENI. Deletions cut 5 bases from V and 5 bases from J, with 13 bases between. CDR3 length: 14 residues. CDR3 sequence (DNA): TGTGCCAGCTCAGCCGGGATACGGGACAATGAGCAGTTCTTC. This encodes CASSAGIRDNEQFF.

The chain joins TRBV28 to TRBJ2-3, with 8 bases that match TRBD2. V trimming: 3 bases; J trimming: 1 base; junction bases outside the gene matches: 6. CDR3 length: 16 amino acids. Germline V gene data show CDR1 as MDHEN and CDR2 as SYDVKM. CDR3 sequence reads: CASSLSSGRGTDTQYF. DNA of the CDR3: TGTGCCAGCAGTTTGTCGAGCGGGAGAGGCACAGATACGCAGTATTTT.

The genes are TRBV18 and TRBJ2-5; TRBD2 aligns across 9 bases. Trimming at V came to 6 bases and at J to 0 bases, leaving 17 bases not matched to a gene. CDR3 size: 19 residues. Germline CDR1 reads KGHSH; CDR2 reads LQKENI. This CDR3 is CASSPGEGSTSGDQETQYF. CDR3 bases: TGTGCCAGCTCCCCAGGGGAGGGATCGACTAGCGGCGACCAAGAGACCCAGTACTTC.

The V gene is TRBV19, the J gene TRBJ2-5; D call uncertain. Deletions cut 3 bases from V and 0 bases from J, with 2 bases between. The CDR3 is made up of 12 amino acids. Germline CDR1 and CDR2: LNHDA and SQIVND (reference sequence). The CDR3 region has the DNA TGTGCCAGTAGTATGGACCAAGAGACCCAGTACTTC. Residues: CASSMDQETQYF. Full variable domain (missing parts from reference TRBV19 and TRBJ2-5): DGGITQSPKYLFRKEGQNVTLSCEQNLNHDAMYWYRQDPGQGLRLIYYSQIVNDFQKGDIAEGYSVSREKKESFPLTVTSAQKNPTAFYLCASSMDQETQYFGPGTRLLVL.

The chain has TRBV27 and TRBJ1-5, with no clear D. Germline CDR1 and CDR2: MNHEY and SMNVEV (reference sequence). V was clipped by 2 bases and J by 4 bases, with 12 bases between them. The CDR3 has 15 residues. The CDR3 nucleotides are TGTGCCAGCAGTTTAGCGGGGATAGGAAATCAGCCCCAGCATTTT. Protein product: CASSLAGIGNQPQHF.

V usage is TRBV7-2 and J usage is TRBJ2-2, with TRBD1 matching 9 bases. The CDR3 length is 15 residues. Germline assignment: CDR1 SGHTA and CDR2 FQGNSA. The junction had 7 bases not matched to a gene; V was cut back by 5 bases and J by 6 bases. CDR3: CASSGRDRAAGELFF. The CDR3 coding sequence is TGTGCCAGCAGCGGCCGGGACAGGGCCGCCGGGGAGCTGTTTTTT.

V is TRBV5-1 and J is TRBJ2-1; 10 bases fit TRBD1. V shed 4 bases and J 4 bases; nucleotides not matched to a gene: 5. CDR1 and CDR2 (germline): SGHRS, YFSETQ. CDR3 size: 15 residues. The CDR3 nucleotides are TGCGCCAGCAGCACCGGGACAGGGGCATACAATGAGCAGTTCTTC. Translated, it gives CASSTGTGAYNEQFF.

The V gene is TRBV5-1, the J gene TRBJ2-2, with TRBD2 identical over 8 bases. Per the germline V gene, CDR1 is SGHRS and CDR2 is YFSETQ. With 5 bases clipped from V and 1 base from J, the junction kept 4 bases outside the gene matches. The CDR3 runs to 15 residues. The CDR3 nucleotides are TGCGCCAGCAGTATAGCGGGGCAGAACACCGGGGAGCTGTTTTTT. Its protein product is CASSIAGQNTGELFF. Complete variable domain (other parts from reference TRBV5-1 and TRBJ2-2): KAGVTQTPRYLIKTRGQQVTLSCSPISGHRSVSWYQQTPGQGLQFLFEYFSETQRNKGNFPGRFSGRQFSNSRSEMNVSTLELGDSALYLCASSIAGQNTGELFFGEGSRLTVL.

The rearrangement joins TRBV27 to TRBJ1-2; D possibly corresponds to TRBD1 (5 bases). Germline V lookup: CDR1 MNHEY, CDR2 SMNVEV (reference sequence). Trimming removed 6 bases from V and 4 bases from J, with 12 bases in between. The CDR3 sequence is 13 residues long. The CDR3 reads CASRQGPSYGYTF. As DNA, the CDR3 is TGTGCCAGCAGGCAGGGACCGAGCTATGGCTACACCTTC.

The genes are TRBV28 and TRBJ1-2; D ambiguous. CDR3 length: 12 amino acids. The V end was cut by 2 bases, the J end by 6 bases, with 7 bases between. Per germline, CDR1 MDHEN and CDR2 SYDVKM. The CDR3 reads CASSLPRNGYTF. In DNA, the CDR3 is TGTGCCAGCAGTTTACCACGGAATGGCTACACCTTC.

This clone was seen more than once but under ten times. The chain couples TRBV10-1 to TRBJ2-3; 8 bases map to TRBD1. The ends lost 8 bases at V and 1 base at J; junction bases unmatched: 5. This CDR3 has 14 residues. The germline V gene has CDR1 WNHNN and CDR2 SYGVQD (reference sequence). CDR3 DNA sequence: TGCGCCAGCTCGTCGGGACAGGGCACAGATACGCAGTATTTT. Translated: CASSSGQGTDTQYF.

The chain carries TRBV6-6 and TRBJ1-5; D remains unclear. The CDR3 extends over 12 amino acids. Trimming removed 2 bases from V and 2 bases from J, with 1 base in between. Germline V gives CDR1 MNHNY, CDR2 SVGAGI (reference sequence). Written as DNA, the CDR3 is TGTGCCAGCAGTTACGGCAATCAGCCCCAGCATTTT. This gives the protein CASSYGNQPQHF.

The chain links TRBV11-2 to TRBJ2-7; 9 bases map to TRBD2. Unmatched junction bases numbered 6, after V lost 3 bases and J lost 0 bases. Germline V gene sequence: CDR1 SGHAT, CDR2 FQNNGV. This CDR3 region has 16 residues. This CDR3 reads CASSLAGGSSSYEQYF. CDR3 nucleotides: TGTGCCAGCAGCTTGGCGGGAGGGTCCAGCTCCTACGAGCAGTACTTC. Combining the CDR3 with reference TRBV11-2 and TRBJ2-7 gives the whole variable domain EAGVAQSPRYKIIEKRQSVAFWCNPISGHATLYWYQQILGQGPKLLIQFQNNGVVDDSQLPKDRFSAERLKGVDSTLKIQPAKLEDSAVYLCASSLAGGSSSYEQYFGPGTRLTVT.

This clone was detected only once. The chain employs TRBV6-5 and TRBJ1-1, with D hard to call. Between the trimmed V and J ends, which lost 2 bases and 1 base, there was a span of 14 bases. The CDR3 consists of 16 residues. From germline, CDR1 is MNHEY and CDR2 SVGAGI. In DNA form, the CDR3 reads TGTGCCAGCAGTTACCGCTCGAGGACGTCGAACACTGAAGCTTTCTTT. Its translation is CASSYRSRTSNTEAFF.